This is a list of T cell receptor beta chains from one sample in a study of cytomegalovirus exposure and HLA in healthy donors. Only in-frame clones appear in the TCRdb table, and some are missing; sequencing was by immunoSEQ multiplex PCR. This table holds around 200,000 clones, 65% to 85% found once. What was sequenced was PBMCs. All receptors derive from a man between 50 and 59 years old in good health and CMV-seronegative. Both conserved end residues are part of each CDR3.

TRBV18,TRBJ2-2,CASSPRRGALNTGELFF
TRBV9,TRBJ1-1,CASSVVESDTEAFF
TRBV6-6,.,CASTSANYEQYF
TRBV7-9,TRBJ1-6,CAIDSPTNSPLHF
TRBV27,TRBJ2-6,CASSYYRSGANVLTF
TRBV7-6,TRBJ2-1,CASSLENIERGEQFF
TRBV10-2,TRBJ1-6,CASSETGSYNSPLHF
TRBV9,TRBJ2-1,CASSVDPSGDYNEQFF
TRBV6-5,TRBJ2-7,CAGGTSDLSREQYF
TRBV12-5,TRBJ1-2,CASETRGLGGYTF
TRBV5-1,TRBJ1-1,CASSFQGSEAFF
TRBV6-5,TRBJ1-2,CASSYRFSESLYGYTF
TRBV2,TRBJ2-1,CASSFSGNEQFF
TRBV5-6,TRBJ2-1,CASSLAADRAGWSYNEQFF
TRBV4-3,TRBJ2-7,CASSHLLAASYEQYF
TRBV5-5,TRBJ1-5,CASSTGGTNGNQPQHF
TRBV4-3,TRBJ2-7,CASSQADSQTYEQYF
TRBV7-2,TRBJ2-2,CASSSGGAGLTGELFF
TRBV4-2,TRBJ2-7,CASSSGTPIEQYF
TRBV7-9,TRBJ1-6,CSSSYPGQGPFYNSPLHF
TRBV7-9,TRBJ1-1,CASSYGDGRNTEAFF
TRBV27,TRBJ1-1,CASSLAPTLEAFF
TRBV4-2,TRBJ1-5,CASSRVEGNQPQHF